The 21 T cell receptor beta chains in this list originate from one sample, sequenced in a study of quantifying T cell responses using KT2 cells. The overall study: Reverse transcription used primers in the TCR alpha and beta constant regions.

An oligo carrying a UMI was ligated to the cDNA 3' end. The first PCR ran around 4 cycles with an equimolar RC1.1 and RC1.2 beta primer mix. TCRdb ran MiXCR on the UMI-ligation and nested PCR reads and lists one entry per CDR3 protein. The sample contains fewer than 50,000 distinct CDR3 sequences, over 15% of which appear only once. The specimen sequenced was PBMCs spiked with cells of the T cell clone KT2. The receptors originated from a human donor.

The CDR3 is CASSYSLGTEAFF. The CDR3 DNA reads TGTGCCAGCAGTTACAGTCTGGGCACTGAAGCTTTCTTT. The chain recombines TRBV7-2 with TRBJ1-1; no clear D. The CDR3 totals 13 residues. Per the germline V gene, CDR1 is SGHTA and CDR2 is FQGNSA. V lost 6 bases and J 4 bases, leaving 12 bases between the germline ends. Using reference TRBV7-2 and TRBJ1-1 for the parts outside the CDR3, the full variable domain is GAGVSQSPSNKVTEKGKDVELRCDPISGHTALYWYRQSLGQGLEFLIYFQGNSAPDKSGLPSDRFSAERTGGSVSTLTIQRTQQEDSAVYLCASSYSLGTEAFFGQGTRLTVV.

Concerning this clonotype itself: A much larger clone lies a single base off, so this may be a read error. V usage is TRBV2 and J usage is TRBJ2-5; D remains unclear. This CDR3 is 11 amino acids long. CDR1 SNHLY and CDR2 FYNNEI come from the germline V gene. V was trimmed by 6 bases and J by 1 base, leaving 3 bases between them. The CDR3 DNA reads TGTGCCAGCAGACCCCAAGAGACCCAGTACTTC. Translation: CASRPQETQYF. The full variable domain, with the rest looked up from reference TRBV2 and TRBJ2-5, is EPEVTQTPSHQVTQMGQEVILRCVPISNHLYFYWYRQILGQKVEFLVSFYNNEISEKSEIFDDQFSVERPDGSNFTLKIRSTKLEDSAMYFCASRPQETQYFGPGTRLLVL.

This rearrangement joins TRBV20-1 to TRBJ2-7; 11 bases are shared with TRBD2. V lost 0 bases to trimming and J lost 5 bases; unmatched junction nucleotides: 3. The length of the CDR3 is 14 residues. Germline V lookup: CDR1 DFQATT, CDR2 SNEGSKA (reference sequence). Written as DNA, the CDR3 is TGCAGTGCTAGAGATACACTAGCGGGAGACGAGCAGTACTTC. Encoded protein: CSARDTLAGDEQYF.

J is TRBJ1-1 and V is TRBV7-3, with D perhaps TRBD1 (6 bases). This CDR3 is built from 15 residues. Germline V gene lookup returns CDR1 SGHTA and CDR2 FQGTGA. Trimming pared 1 base from V and 3 bases from J, leaving 12 bases between. CDR3 in DNA: TGTGCCAGCAGCTTAAGGGGGGGGCTGGACACTGAAGCTTTCTTT. It specifies CASSLRGGLDTEAFF.

The V call is TRBV20-1, the J call TRBJ1-6; 9 nucleotides line up with TRBD1. The CDR3 has 14 residues. From germline, CDR1 is DFQATT and CDR2 SNEGSKA (reference sequence). The V segment lost 4 bases and the J segment 9 bases; nucleotides outside the gene matches: 7. The CDR3 coding sequence is TGCAGTGCTACTGGGACAGGGCCAGCTTCACCCCTCCACTTT. Encoded protein: CSATGTGPASPLHF.

This clonotype was observed a few times. The chain has TRBV5-1 and TRBJ1-1; possible D gene TRBD1, 5 bases. Germline CDR1 is SGHRS and CDR2 is YFSETQ. The CDR3 contains 14 residues. Trimming stripped 1 base from V and 5 bases from J, with 12 bases between. CDR3 nucleotide sequence: TGCGCCAGCAGCTTGAATGGGGGTTCGACTGAAGCTTTCTTT. Translated, it gives CASSLNGGSTEAFF.

There are a few counts of this clonotype. The V call is TRBV4-2, the J call TRBJ2-3, with 11 nucleotides matching TRBD2. Losses at the gene ends were 0 bases for V and 2 bases for J; bases not matched to a gene: 7. Germline CDR1 LGHNA, CDR2 YNFKEQ. The CDR3 totals 18 residues. CDR3: CASSQELAGLAVTDTQYF. DNA of the CDR3: TGTGCCAGCAGCCAAGAACTAGCGGGACTAGCGGTCACAGATACGCAGTATTTT.

This chain connects TRBV5-4 to TRBJ2-2, with a weak D call TRBD2 (6 bases). Germline V CDR1 and CDR2: SGHNT, YYREEE (reference sequence). V lost 3 bases and J lost 6, with 9 bases in between. The CDR3 consists of 13 residues. DNA for the CDR3: TGTGCCAGCAGCTCGGGACTCCCCGGGGAGCTGTTTTTT. Encoded protein: CASSSGLPGELFF. The variable domain in full, completed from reference TRBV5-4 and TRBJ2-2, reads ETGVTQSPTHLIKTRGQQVTLRCSSQSGHNTVSWYQQALGQGPQFIFQYYREEENGRGNFPPRFSGLQFPNYSSELNVNALELDDSALYLCASSSGLPGELFFGEGSRLTVL.

The chain links TRBV15 to TRBJ1-6; D ambiguous. Trimming took off 0 bases at V and 7 bases at J, with 7 bases between the two ends. CDR3 length: 14 residues. Germline assignment: CDR1 LNHNV and CDR2 YYDKDF (reference sequence). The CDR3 region is CATSRDRRNSPLHF. For the CDR3, the DNA is TGTGCCACCAGCAGAGACAGACGGAATTCACCCCTCCACTTT.

In DNA, the CDR3 is TGTGCCAGCAGTTCCCCTACTTACAGCGGGGGTGCTTACAATGAGCAGTTCTTC. It yields the protein CASSSPTYSGGAYNEQFF. The chain joins TRBV7-9 to TRBJ2-1, with TRBD2 identical over 8 bases. V was clipped by 6 bases and J by 4 bases; unmatched bases: 17. CDR1 SEHNR and CDR2 FQNEAQ come from the germline V gene (reference sequence). The CDR3 contains 18 residues. The full variable domain, in which reference TRBV7-9 and TRBJ2-1 provide the parts outside the CDR3, is DTGVSQNPRHKITKRGQNVTFRCDPISEHNRLYWYRQTLGQGPEFLTYFQNEAQLEKSRLLSDRFSAERPKGSFSTLEIQRTEQGDSAMYLCASSSPTYSGGAYNEQFFGPGTRLTVL.

This clonotype was seen only a few times. V and J are TRBV2 and TRBJ1-2, with D possibly matching TRBD1 (5 bases). The CDR3 is made up of 17 amino acids. V lost 2 bases, J lost 6 bases, and 22 bases lay in between. CDR1 SNHLY and CDR2 FYNNEI come from the germline V gene. The CDR3, as DNA: TGTGCCAGCAGTGAAAGTTTCCGCTTGAGTAGGGGCGATGGCTACACCTTC. Translating it yields CASSESFRLSRGDGYTF.

The table lists this clonotype with many counts. The genes are TRBV19 and TRBJ1-1; no clear D gene. Trimming cost V 3 bases and J 7 bases, with 9 bases left between them. The CDR3 is made up of 12 amino acids. Per the germline V gene, CDR1 is LNHDA and CDR2 is SQIVND (reference sequence). The CDR3 region has the DNA TGTGCCAGTAGTATCCGGCCTCTTGAAGCTTTCTTT. The encoded protein is CASSIRPLEAFF.

In this sample, this clonotype turned up many times. This chain connects TRBV3-1 to TRBJ2-7, with 13 bases aligning to TRBD2. The CDR3 totals 15 residues. Trimming removed 1 base from V and 4 bases from J; junction bases left unmatched: 1. Germline V lookup: CDR1 LGHDT, CDR2 YNNKEL (reference sequence). The CDR3 sequence: CASSQGTSGSYEQYF. The CDR3 DNA sequence: TGTGCCAGCAGCCAAGGGACTAGCGGGAGTTACGAGCAGTACTTC.

This clonotype occurred a few times. This sequence joins TRBV15 and TRBJ2-7; no clear D. Germline values: CDR1 LNHNV, CDR2 YYDKDF (reference sequence). V lost 0 bases, J lost 5 bases, and 5 bases lay in between. This CDR3 is 12 amino acids long. CDR3 protein: CATSRDRHEQYF. For the CDR3, the DNA is TGTGCCACCAGCAGAGATCGACACGAGCAGTACTTC.

This clonotype was observed once. The chain couples TRBV7-9 to TRBJ2-5, with a possible D match to TRBD2 (7 bases). The germline V and J ends were trimmed by 5 bases and 5 bases, with 18 bases remaining between them. There are 15 residues in the CDR3. Looked up from germline, CDR1 is SEHNR and CDR2 is FQNEAQ (reference sequence). This chain's CDR3 is CASSPSDGGRETQYF. In DNA, the CDR3 is TGTGCCAGCAGCCCCTCCGACGGGGGGCGCGAGACCCAGTACTTC. Combining the CDR3 with reference TRBV7-9 and TRBJ2-5 gives the whole variable domain DTGVSQNPRHKITKRGQNVTFRCDPISEHNRLYWYRQTLGQGPEFLTYFQNEAQLEKSRLLSDRFSAERPKGSFSTLEIQRTEQGDSAMYLCASSPSDGGRETQYFGPGTRLLVL.

A single count supports this clonotype. The V gene is TRBV4-1, the J gene TRBJ1-5; D is unclear. The CDR3 sequence is 15 residues long. The ends were cut back, 3 bases at V and 6 bases at J, with 15 bases in the middle. Germline V gene sequence: CDR1 MGHRA, CDR2 YSYEKL. The CDR3: CASSQYIKGGQPQHF. CDR3 nucleotides: TGCGCCAGCAGCCAGTACATCAAGGGCGGTCAGCCCCAGCATTTT.

This clonotype has just a few counts. The chain carries TRBV2 and TRBJ2-1; D remains ambiguous. Germline CDR1 is SNHLY and CDR2 is FYNNEI. The ends were cut back, 1 base at V and 8 bases at J, with 6 bases in the middle. The CDR3 consists of 12 residues. CDR3 amino acids: CASSEVGDEQFF. CDR3 coding DNA: TGTGCCAGCAGTGAAGTTGGGGATGAGCAGTTCTTC.

The chain is built from TRBV7-9 and TRBJ2-7; TRBD2 agrees at 8 bases. CDR1 is SEHNR, CDR2 FQNEAQ, per germline (reference sequence). This CDR3 has 13 amino acids. The junction had 2 bases not matched to a gene; V was cut back by 5 bases and J by 2 bases. CDR3 protein: CASSPGGAYEQYF. The CDR3 nucleotides are TGTGCCAGCAGCCCGGGGGGGGCCTACGAGCAGTACTTC.

This sequence joins TRBV10-3 and TRBJ1-5, with a weak D call TRBD1 (5 bases). The CDR3 covers 14 residues. Trimming removed 6 bases from V and 5 bases from J, with 14 bases in between. Germline CDR1 and CDR2: ENHRY and SYGVKD. CDR3 DNA sequence: TGTGCCATCAGAGCGGGGACCCCCGATCAGCCCCAGCATTTT. Translating gives CAIRAGTPDQPQHF.

V usage is TRBV25-1 and J usage is TRBJ2-1, with D perhaps matching TRBD2 (5 bases). Per the germline V gene, CDR1 is MGHDK and CDR2 is SYGVNS. Trimming removed 5 bases at V and 1 base at J, with 9 bases between. The CDR3 is made up of 14 amino acids. CDR3 sequence (DNA): TGTGCCAGCAGTCCCGGGGTATCCTACAATGAGCAGTTCTTC. This encodes CASSPGVSYNEQFF.

The J gene is TRBJ2-1, the V gene TRBV4-2; 7 bases line up with TRBD2. Losses at the gene ends were 1 base for V and 8 bases for J; bases not matched to a gene: 5. The CDR3 loop spans 14 amino acids. Germline V gene sequence: CDR1 LGHNA, CDR2 YNFKEQ. Here the CDR3 DNA reads TGTGCCAGCAGCCAAGGACGGGGGGTCGATGAGCAGTTCTTC. It yields the protein CASSQGRGVDEQFF.